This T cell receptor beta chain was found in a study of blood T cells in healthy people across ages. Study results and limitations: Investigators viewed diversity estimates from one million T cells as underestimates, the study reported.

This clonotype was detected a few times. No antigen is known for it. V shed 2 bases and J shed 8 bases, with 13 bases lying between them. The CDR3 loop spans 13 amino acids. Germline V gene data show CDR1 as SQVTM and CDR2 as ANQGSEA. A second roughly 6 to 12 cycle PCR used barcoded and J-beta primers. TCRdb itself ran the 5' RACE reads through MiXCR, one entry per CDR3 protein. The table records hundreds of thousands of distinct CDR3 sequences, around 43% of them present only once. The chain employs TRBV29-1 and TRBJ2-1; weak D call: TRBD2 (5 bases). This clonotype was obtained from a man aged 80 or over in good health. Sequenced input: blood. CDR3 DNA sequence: TGCAGCGTTGAAAACAGTCAGAGGGATGAGCAGTTCTTC. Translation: CSVENSQRDEQFF.